Detailed here is one TCR beta chain. This clone was picked up a small number of times. No cognate antigen has been identified for it. No per-base quality is available; no much larger clone lies one base away. The cohort was made up of 666 healthy bone marrow donors. Cohort members were all nominally healthy when sampled, although unrecorded immune exposures were likely present. The donor tested CMV seropositive and was one of the 289 seropositive cohort members. A peripheral blood sample was provided by each donor, and peripheral blood mononuclear cells were used for TCR beta sequencing. Genomic DNA was extracted from the blood cell samples with the Qiagen DNeasy Blood Extraction Kit. Taken from cysteine to phenylalanine, the CDR3 has 15 residues. Only the CDR3 DNA stays, 45 bases, in frame from base 1. As encoded in the germline V gene, CDR1 is MRHNA while CDR2 is SNTAGT. At the junction V is shortened by 2 bases and J by 11 bases, with 16 bases in between.

This entry comes from a study of cytomegalovirus exposure and HLA in healthy donors (dated by TCRdb to the late 2010s). Regarding the study in general: In an earlier analysis of some 610 of the donors, 276 Gb of sequence data and 100 million or so unique TCR beta sequences from about 179 million T cells were reported. An early release that covered fewer than 750 HLA-typed donors contained approximately 320 gigabases of sequencing data and some 87 million unique TCR sequences. Of the 350 to 400 genotyped donors, approximately 83% fell in the genetic ancestry cluster associated with self-reported Caucasian donors. The aim of the study was to test whether cataloging public T cell receptors could identify signatures of past pathogen exposure. The study used immunosequencing to profile the T cell repertoires of several hundred subjects and linked those repertoires to cytomegalovirus serostatus. Besides the first cohort of approximately 670 subjects, a separate validation cohort made up of 120 or so different subjects was used. To predict cytomegalovirus infection status, the study combined high-throughput TCR immunosequencing, statistical association of individual TCRs with disease status, and machine learning. A later analysis re-examined previously published TCR beta repertoires from 500 to 700 donors and added high-resolution HLA genotyping to investigate patterns of TCR occurrence. The later analysis used no new phenotypic data to find candidate immune exposures, relying instead on TCR beta sequences and their occurrence across donors. An earlier analysis of fewer than 700 of the donors applied high-throughput TCR beta sequencing to assess whether each TCR beta V gene segment acted as functional or pseudogenic. Donor age, sex, ethnicity and CMV serostatus were collected together with the repertoire data. A later genetic analysis used genome-wide SNP genotypes for about three fifths of the 666 donors, treating that subset as a discovery cohort. Every repertoire in the discovery cohort had been generated on one and the same sequencing platform. HLA typing included class I and class II loci at four-digit resolution. The number of donors typed differed by locus, with about 629-640 for A, B, C, DRB1 and DQB1, roughly 520 for DQA1, approximately 570 for DPA1, and over 400 for DPB1. Roughly five DR-DQ haplotypes were handled as single units for association and clustering, since linkage in the cohort was strong. Across approximately 400 genotyped donors of the cohort, an average of about 200,000 unique TCR beta nucleotide sequences per donor were sequenced, and approximately 19% of those sequences were non-productive. Overall results and qualifications from the work: Specific HLA alleles were associated with 15,000 to 20,000 TCR beta sequences at a false discovery rate of 0.05 in a later analysis. In a later analysis, HLA-associated TCR beta chains showed more clonal expansion and lower generation probabilities than non-associated chains that were equally common. Most CMV-associated TCR beta chains appeared to be HLA-restricted in a later analysis, and the HLA associations seemed to be driven largely by CMV exposure. Immune exposure information for the cohort was limited to CMV serostatus. Cytomegalovirus status was reported to be diagnosed by the classifier with high specificity and sensitivity in both the original and validation cohorts. In vitro tests confirmed that a few of the cytomegalovirus-associated TCR beta chains recognize cytomegalovirus antigens. Some IMGT-functional V segments, including TRBV6-2 and TRBV6-3, could not be distinguished by the 87-base-pair reads and were therefore excluded. A later analysis found that TCR association rates varied across HLA loci, with DRB1 alleles showing the most associated TCRs and HLA-C alleles the fewest. Correlated functional status among segregating V segments might reflect linkage disequilibrium, but an unknown experimental factor could not be ruled out. In an earlier analysis of some 500 of the donors, most TCR beta V segments appeared in productive rearrangements about 90% or about 30% of the time, broadly matching IMGT annotations. When HLA alleles, especially DR and DQ, strongly co-occurred, attributing TCR associations to individual alleles was difficult. Roughly uniform sequencing depth across donors was assumed in presence/absence analyses, although this assumption may not hold. Because counts were too low, about 18 rarely observed V segments, including chromosome 9 orphons, were excluded from the earlier analysis of roughly 580 of the donors. According to the authors, the approach could potentially be generalized to other disease states and immunological phenotypes. Across donors, most TCR sequences were observed very rarely, whereas some public TCRs were present in many individuals. V-gene and J-gene trimming of TCR beta chains was associated with a missense DCLRE1C variant in a later genetic analysis, and the association was replicated in an independent cohort. According to a later analysis, parvovirus B19, influenza, CMV and Epstein-Barr virus appeared linked to several top co-occurrence clusters. A further reported finding was that TCR beta sequences accurately predicted the HLA-A and HLA-B alleles for most subjects in the first cohort. The study gave a list of under 200 TCR beta chains associated with cytomegalovirus. Because some donors lacked HLA typing at each locus, the association tests relied only on the typed subset. A cluster of highly shared sequence variants was judged likely to be a technical artifact of the sequencing pipeline. A later genetic analysis reported fewer N-insertions in productive TCRs among donors in an Asian-associated ancestry cluster than the approximately 670-donor mean. In this cohort, only TCR beta chains were sequenced, and detectable features were limited by the absence of alpha or paired-chain data.

The method was the immunoSEQ multiplex PCR assay. For the multiplex PCR, a mixture combining 60 forward primers for TCR Vbeta segments and 13 reverse primers for TCR Jbeta segments was used. Amplification of the CDR3 region of rearranged TCR beta genes was performed with a multiplex PCR assay on genomic DNA. The amplified TCR beta libraries were sequenced on the Illumina HiSeq System as 87-base-pair reads. The study's processing was this. Across the roughly 670 repertoires, a later analysis counted tens of millions of unique TCR beta chains, around 11 million of which were shared by at least two donors. A nearest-neighbor algorithm error-corrected the raw reads and collapsed the reads into unique sequences, merging closely related sequences to remove PCR and sequencing errors. Alignment of CDR3 sequences to IMGT reference sequences was used to assign V, D and J gene segments. Each retained sequence needed at least a six-nucleotide match to both a V gene segment and a J gene segment. Rearrangements were called productive when the CDR3 lacked stop codons and stayed in frame with V and J; all others were non-productive. CDR3 was defined according to IMGT convention as the region running from the second conserved V-encoded cysteine to the conserved J-encoded phenylalanine. The earlier analysis of about 620 of the donors excluded sequences that lacked an unambiguous match to a single V gene segment. An earlier analysis of 587 of the donors classified V segments as functional when productive rearrangements were above 56.7% and as segregating when the standard deviation between donors was above 5%. A statistical classification framework was built to diagnose cytomegalovirus status from the catalog of TCR beta chain sequences. V and J gene assignment, in a later analysis, came from comparing TCR nucleotide sequences with IMGT/GENE-DB human TR gene sequences. Using the TCRdist pipeline, a later analysis assigned CDR3 sequences along with most-parsimonious VDJ recombination scenarios. In a later analysis, every TCR beta chain was defined by the combination of its CDR3 amino acid sequence and its V-gene family, and reads without a unique V-gene family were dropped. To address suspected cross-contamination and a sequencing artifact, a later analysis removed approximately 590 highly shared, low-generation-probability nucleotide sequences. For each public chain, a later analysis derived a clonal expansion index from normalized ranks of inferred template counts within each repertoire. Generation probabilities in a later analysis came from a VDJ recombination model fitted to out-of-frame rearrangements, and those results were checked against IGoR. A later analysis scored TCR-TCR, TCR-HLA and TCR-CMV co-occurrence with hypergeometric tests, applying a repertoire-size bias correction to TCR pairs. False discovery rates were estimated in a later analysis by permuting HLA or CMV assignments 20 times. In a later analysis, co-occurring TCRs were grouped using DBSCAN, and TCRdist sequence similarity was added for clustering within HLA-allele-positive subsets. Co-occurrence clustering excluded repertoires with fewer than 30,000 or more than 120,000 public chains, plus five with anomalous nucleotide sharing. TCRdb obtained this table from immuneACCESS and retained in-frame rearrangements with V and J assigned. These tables miss some clones; where compared with another copy, unresolved V genes account for less than half of the shortfall, and the remainder is unexplained. V and J calls plus clone size are reproduced from that table; the DNA served to infer D and trimming. This sample comprises approximately 190,000 clones, approximately 80% of them detected only once. About 5.6% of the sample comes from the top ten.

Recombination linked TRBV6-4 to TRBJ1-6, with a weak D call of TRBD1 (5 bases match). The TCR originated in a young woman in good health and CMV-seropositive. The sample comprised PBMCs. The CDR3 corresponds to CASSDREGAGAPLHF. The sequenced DNA is TGTGCCAGCAGTGACAGGGAAGGGGCTGGGGCACCCCTCCACTTT.